The 16 T cell receptor beta chains below all came from one sample that was sequenced in a study of T cells after posttransplantation cyclophosphamide. The table came from immunoSEQ multiplex PCR; TCRdb's copy has only in-frame clones and leaves some out. The sample shows 40,000 to 55,000 clones, none of them appearing just once. Sample: PBMCs. These receptor sequences come from a man aged 35-49 years in good health, CMV-negative, and a related stem cell transplant donor.

This clone has ten or more counts. The chain recombines TRBV27 with TRBJ2-1; 8 bases are shared with TRBD2. V was pared by 8 bases and J by 6 bases, with 9 bases of the junction left unmatched. CDR1 is MNHEY and CDR2 is SMNVEV in the germline V gene (reference sequence). CDR3 size: 14 residues. CDR3 sequence (DNA): TGTGCCAGCTCAGTTCGTACTAGCGGCAATGAGCAGTTCTTC. Residues: CASSVRTSGNEQFF.

This clone was seen many times. The chain combines TRBV5-4 with TRBJ1-2, with 8 bases matching TRBD1. V dropped 2 bases and J dropped 8; count of bases not matched to a gene: 5. CDR3 size: 13 residues. Germline V gene data show CDR1 as SGHNT and CDR2 as YYREEE (reference sequence). CDR3 in amino acids: CASSFTGGEGYTF. The CDR3 nucleotides read TGTGCCAGCAGCTTCACAGGGGGAGAAGGCTACACCTTC. The full variable domain, rest sourced from reference TRBV5-4 and TRBJ1-2, is ETGVTQSPTHLIKTRGQQVTLRCSSQSGHNTVSWYQQALGQGPQFIFQYYREEENGRGNFPPRFSGLQFPNYSSELNVNALELDDSALYLCASSFTGGEGYTFGSGTRLTVV.

This clone was detected many times. The chain joins TRBV5-1 to TRBJ2-1; the match to TRBD2 covers 10 bases. V was clipped by 5 bases and J by 1 base; unmatched bases: 15. CDR1 and CDR2 (germline): SGHRS, YFSETQ. The CDR3 has 19 residues. The CDR3 DNA reads as TGCGCCAGCAGAGGGGAGGGACTAGCGATTGTTAGGTCCTACAATGAGCAGTTCTTC. Protein sequence: CASRGEGLAIVRSYNEQFF.

This clone was recorded at least ten times. The gene calls are TRBV28 and TRBJ1-2; TRBD1 matches at 7 bases. Trimming took 5 bases from V and 4 from J; bases not matched to a gene: 7. Germline CDR1 is MDHEN and CDR2 is SYDVKM. The CDR3 runs to 14 residues. The CDR3 here is CASSPKQGIYGYTF. CDR3 in DNA: TGTGCCAGCAGTCCAAAACAGGGGATCTATGGCTACACCTTC.

This clone occurred many times. CDR3: CSVEDLRPKHEPQLAVSYNEQFF. DNA for the CDR3: TGCAGCGTTGAAGATCTAAGGCCTAAACACGAACCCCAACTAGCGGTCTCCTACAATGAGCAGTTCTTC. This rearrangement joins TRBV29-1 to TRBJ2-1, with 8 bases identical to TRBD2. The CDR3 is 23 residues long. V lost 0 bases, J lost 0 bases, and 25 bases stayed unmatched. Germline V gene sequence: CDR1 SQVTM, CDR2 ANQGSEA.

The sample holds many counts of this clone. V usage is TRBV27 and J usage is TRBJ1-2, with TRBD1 matching 10 bases. Germline CDR1 and CDR2: MNHEY and SMNVEV (reference sequence). The CDR3 contains 16 residues. Trimming at V came to 2 bases and at J to 2 bases, leaving 5 bases not matched to a gene. DNA for the CDR3: TGTGCCAGCAGTTTAATGGGACAGGGGCCGAACTATGGCTACACCTTC. This encodes CASSLMGQGPNYGYTF.

This clone has ten or more counts. J is TRBJ2-7 and V is TRBV4-1, with TRBD2 matching 9 bases. V lost 0 bases, J lost 2 bases, and 5 bases stayed unmatched. Germline V gives CDR1 MGHRA, CDR2 YSYEKL. The CDR3 is 16 residues long. DNA for the CDR3: TGCGCCAGCAGCCAAGAATGGACTAGCGACACCTACGAGCAGTACTTC. It yields the protein CASSQEWTSDTYEQYF.

The sample holds many counts of this clone. The chain couples TRBV28 to TRBJ1-1; D not certain. The CDR3 loop spans 12 amino acids. The V and J ends lost 9 bases and 9 bases respectively, with 17 bases between them. CDR1 is MDHEN, CDR2 SYDVKM, per germline. The DNA of the CDR3 is TGTGCCAGTAAGTCCAGGAACAAGAAAGCTTTCTTT. It encodes CASKSRNKKAFF.

This clone was detected a few times. This may come from a read error, since a much larger clone is one base off. This sequence joins TRBV7-9 and TRBJ2-5; tentative D call: TRBD1 (5 bases). The DNA end favors TRBJ2-7, so the J call may be wrong. Germline V CDR1 and CDR2: SEHNR, FQNEAQ (reference sequence). This CDR3 is built from 15 residues. The CDR3 loop reads CASSAGTRVGYEQYF. CDR3 DNA sequence: TGTGCCAGCAGCGCAGGAACCAGGGTTGGGTACGAGCAGTACTTC.

This clone was seen many times. The V call is TRBV6-5, the J call TRBJ1-2; no definite D call. The germline V and J ends were trimmed by 5 bases and 7 bases, with 20 bases remaining between them. The CDR3 extends over 15 amino acids. Germline V gene data show CDR1 as MNHEY and CDR2 as SVGAGI. CDR3 in amino acids: CASSPHYTDGGGYTF. As DNA, the CDR3 is TGTGCCAGCAGTCCGCACTATACGGATGGCGGTGGCTACACCTTC.

This clone was detected ten times or more. The chain has TRBV4-1 and TRBJ2-6; 9 nucleotides line up with TRBD1. The ends lost 4 bases at V and 2 bases at J; junction bases unmatched: 9. The CDR3 spans 18 residues. In germline, CDR1 is MGHRA, CDR2 YSYEKL. The CDR3, as DNA: TGCGCCAGCAGCCTAACCGGGACAGGGCCCCCTGGGGCCAACGTCCTGACTTTC. Encoded protein: CASSLTGTGPPGANVLTF.

This clone showed up many times. The chain joins TRBV28 to TRBJ2-7; 7 positions match TRBD1. The ends lost 0 bases at V and 0 bases at J; junction bases unmatched: 11. CDR3 length equals 18 residues. Germline V gene lookup returns CDR1 MDHEN and CDR2 SYDVKM. CDR3 in amino acids: CASSLWLLGQVYSYEQYF. The DNA for the CDR3 is TGTGCCAGCAGTTTATGGCTTCTTGGACAGGTCTACTCCTACGAGCAGTACTTC.

This clone was observed at least ten times. The V call is TRBV6-6, the J call TRBJ1-4, with 7 bases identical to TRBD1. The CDR3 runs 14 residues. J gave up 5 bases and V 2 bases, and 2 bases lay outside the gene matches. Germline V gene data show CDR1 as MNHNY and CDR2 as SVGAGI (reference sequence). The CDR3 DNA sequence: TGTGCCAGCAGTTACGGGACAGAAAATGAAAAACTGTTTTTT. It encodes CASSYGTENEKLFF.

This clone was detected ten times or more. The chain links TRBV18 to TRBJ1-4; D is uncertain. The CDR3 is 16 amino acids. Trimming pared 3 bases from V and 4 bases from J, leaving 15 bases between. Germline assignment: CDR1 KGHSH and CDR2 LQKENI. The CDR3 bases are TGTGCCAGCTCACCCCAAGAGGCTACACATAATGAAAAACTGTTTTTT. It codes for CASSPQEATHNEKLFF.

This clone was picked up many times. The rearrangement links TRBV6-5 to TRBJ2-7, with 13 bases aligning to TRBD2. Germline CDR1 and CDR2: MNHEY and SVGAGI. The trim removed 6 bases at V and 2 bases at J, leaving 4 bases unmatched. The CDR3 length is 15 residues. The CDR3 loop is CASSRTSGSPYEQYF. The CDR3 DNA sequence: TGTGCCAGCAGCCGGACTAGCGGGAGCCCCTACGAGCAGTACTTC.

This clone was detected many times. The V and J genes are TRBV16 and TRBJ1-5; 7 bases align to TRBD1. The CDR3 is 14 residues long. Germline values: CDR1 KGHSY, CDR2 FQNENV. J was trimmed by 7 bases and V by 4 bases; bases with no gene match: 7. CDR3: CASSRTGARQPQHF. The CDR3 DNA reads TGTGCCAGCAGCCGAACAGGGGCACGACAGCCCCAGCATTTT.